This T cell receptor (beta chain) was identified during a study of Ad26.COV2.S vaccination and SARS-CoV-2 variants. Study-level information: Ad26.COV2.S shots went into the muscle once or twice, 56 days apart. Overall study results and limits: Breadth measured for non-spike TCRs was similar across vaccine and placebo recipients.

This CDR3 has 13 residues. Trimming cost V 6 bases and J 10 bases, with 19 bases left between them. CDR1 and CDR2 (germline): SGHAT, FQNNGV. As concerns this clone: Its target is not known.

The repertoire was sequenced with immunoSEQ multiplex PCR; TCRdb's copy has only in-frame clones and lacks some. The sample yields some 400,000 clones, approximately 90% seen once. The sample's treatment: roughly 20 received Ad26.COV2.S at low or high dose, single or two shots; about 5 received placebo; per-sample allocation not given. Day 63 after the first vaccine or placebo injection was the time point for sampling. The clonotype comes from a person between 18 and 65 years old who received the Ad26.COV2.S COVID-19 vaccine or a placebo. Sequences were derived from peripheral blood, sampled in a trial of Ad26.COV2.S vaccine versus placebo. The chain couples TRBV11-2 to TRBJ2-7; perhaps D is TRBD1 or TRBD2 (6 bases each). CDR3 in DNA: TGTGCCAGCAGTTTTGGGGGCGGGGCCCCTCAGTACTTC. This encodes CASSFGGGAPQYF.